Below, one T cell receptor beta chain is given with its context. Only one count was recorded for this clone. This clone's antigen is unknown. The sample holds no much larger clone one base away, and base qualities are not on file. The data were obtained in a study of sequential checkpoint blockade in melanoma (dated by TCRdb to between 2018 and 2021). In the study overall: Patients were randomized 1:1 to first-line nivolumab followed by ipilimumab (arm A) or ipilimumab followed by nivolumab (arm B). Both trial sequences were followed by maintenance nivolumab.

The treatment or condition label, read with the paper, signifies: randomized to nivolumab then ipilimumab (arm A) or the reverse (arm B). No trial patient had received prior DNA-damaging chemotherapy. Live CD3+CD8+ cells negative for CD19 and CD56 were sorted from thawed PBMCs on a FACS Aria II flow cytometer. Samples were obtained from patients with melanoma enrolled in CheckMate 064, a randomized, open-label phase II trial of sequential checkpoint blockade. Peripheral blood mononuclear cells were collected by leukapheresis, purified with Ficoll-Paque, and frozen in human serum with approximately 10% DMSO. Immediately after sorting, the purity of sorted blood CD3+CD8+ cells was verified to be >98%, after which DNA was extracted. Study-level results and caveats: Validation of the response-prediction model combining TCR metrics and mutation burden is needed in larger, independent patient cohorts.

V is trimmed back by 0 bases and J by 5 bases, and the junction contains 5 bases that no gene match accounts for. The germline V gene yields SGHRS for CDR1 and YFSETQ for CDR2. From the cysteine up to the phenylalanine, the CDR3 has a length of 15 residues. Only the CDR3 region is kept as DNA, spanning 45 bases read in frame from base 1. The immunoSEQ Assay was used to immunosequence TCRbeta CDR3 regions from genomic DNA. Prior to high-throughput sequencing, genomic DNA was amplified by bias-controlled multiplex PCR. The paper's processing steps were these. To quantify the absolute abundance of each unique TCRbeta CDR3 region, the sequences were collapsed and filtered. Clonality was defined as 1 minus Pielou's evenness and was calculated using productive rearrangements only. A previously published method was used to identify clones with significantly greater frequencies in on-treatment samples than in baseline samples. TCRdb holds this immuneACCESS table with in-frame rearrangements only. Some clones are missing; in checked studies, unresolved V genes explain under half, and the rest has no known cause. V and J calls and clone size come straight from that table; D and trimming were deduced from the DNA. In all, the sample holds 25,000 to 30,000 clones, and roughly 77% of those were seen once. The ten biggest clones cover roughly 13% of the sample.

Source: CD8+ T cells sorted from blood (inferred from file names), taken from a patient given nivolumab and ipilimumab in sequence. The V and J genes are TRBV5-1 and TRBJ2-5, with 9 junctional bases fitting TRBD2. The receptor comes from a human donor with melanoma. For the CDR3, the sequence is CASSLGAGGPETQYF. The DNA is TGCGCCAGCAGCTTGGGGGCGGGGGGGCCGGAGACCCAGTACTTC.